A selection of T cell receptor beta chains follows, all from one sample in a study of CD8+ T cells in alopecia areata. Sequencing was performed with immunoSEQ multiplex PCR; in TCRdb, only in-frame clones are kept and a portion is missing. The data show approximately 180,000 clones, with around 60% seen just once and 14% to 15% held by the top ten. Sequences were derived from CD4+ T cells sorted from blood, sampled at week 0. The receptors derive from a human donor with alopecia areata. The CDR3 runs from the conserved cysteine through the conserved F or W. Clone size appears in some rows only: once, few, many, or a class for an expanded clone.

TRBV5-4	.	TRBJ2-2	CASSRGTSRDTGELFF
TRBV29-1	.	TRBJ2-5	CSGCDGGEETQYF
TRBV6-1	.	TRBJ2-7	CASTEQALYEQYF
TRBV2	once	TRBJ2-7	CASTPTRTYEQYF
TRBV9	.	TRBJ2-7	CASSVGQLNEQYF
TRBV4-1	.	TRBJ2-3	CASSFRTSGGTDTQYF
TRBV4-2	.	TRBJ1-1	CASSSRLNTEAFF
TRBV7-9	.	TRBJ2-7	CASSSGTGTYEQYF
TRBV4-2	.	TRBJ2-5	CASSSGLAGGQETQYF
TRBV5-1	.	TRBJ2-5	CASSLTGREETQYF